These T cell receptor beta chains were read from a single sample in a study of T-cell reconstitution after alpha-beta-depleted transplantation in children. TCRdb reanalysed the PCR reads using MiXCR and keeps one entry per CDR3 protein. The sample includes some 500,000 distinct CDR3 sequences, roughly 18% of them seen just once. Here the sequenced sample was PBMCs from the stem cell graft donor, taken from the stem cell graft. The origin of the receptors is a human donor who donated a stem cell graft to a child with acute lymphoblastic leukemia. CDR3s include the opening cysteine and the closing phenylalanine or tryptophan. Fields, in order: J gene, clone size, V gene, D gene, CDR3 protein, CDR3 DNA. The D gene is left open where the match is weak. A row's size may be missing; if present it is once, few, many or a size class.

J gene: TRBJ1-1
clone size: few
V gene: TRBV21-1
D gene: -
CDR3 protein: CASSKGVARLNTEAFF
CDR3 DNA: TGTGCCAGCAGCAAAGGGGTTGCCAGACTGAACACTGAAGCTTTCTTT

J gene: TRBJ2-1
clone size: few
V gene: TRBV6-5
D gene: TRBD2
CDR3 protein: CASSSGLADRNEQFF
CDR3 DNA: TGTGCCAGCAGTTCGGGACTAGCTGACAGGAATGAGCAGTTCTTC

J gene: TRBJ2-4
clone size: -
V gene: TRBV12-3/TRBV12-4
D gene: -
CDR3 protein: CASRPPGPLNIQYF
CDR3 DNA: TGTGCCAGCAGGCCCCCGGGACCCTTAAACATTCAGTACTTC

J gene: TRBJ2-1
clone size: few
V gene: TRBV18
D gene: -
CDR3 protein: CASSPSDRGRSPGYNEQFF
CDR3 DNA: TGTGCCAGCTCACCTTCGGACAGAGGACGGTCCCCGGGGTACAATGAGCAGTTCTTC

J gene: TRBJ1-5
clone size: -
V gene: TRBV18
D gene: -
CDR3 protein: CASSPRAGTHGAGQPQHF
CDR3 DNA: TGTGCCAGCTCACCACGGGCAGGGACACACGGGGCAGGACAGCCCCAGCATTTT

J gene: TRBJ2-1
clone size: few
V gene: TRBV3-1
D gene: -
CDR3 protein: CASSHATKSSYNEQFF
CDR3 DNA: TGTGCCAGCAGCCACGCGACTAAGAGCTCCTACAATGAGCAGTTCTTC

J gene: TRBJ1-2
clone size: few
V gene: TRBV7-3
D gene: -
CDR3 protein: CASSPDGRSYGYTF
CDR3 DNA: TGTGCCAGCAGCCCGGACGGTAGGAGCTATGGCTACACCTTC

J gene: TRBJ2-3
clone size: -
V gene: TRBV4-1
D gene: -
CDR3 protein: CASSQLGLGDTQYF
CDR3 DNA: TGCGCCAGCAGCCAATTGGGCCTTGGGGATACGCAGTATTTT

J gene: TRBJ2-1
clone size: -
V gene: TRBV15
D gene: -
CDR3 protein: CATSREFGGLNEQFF
CDR3 DNA: TGTGCCACCAGCAGAGAGTTTGGGGGTCTCAATGAGCAGTTCTTC

J gene: TRBJ1-5
clone size: -
V gene: TRBV4-1
D gene: -
CDR3 protein: CASSQMGSGGNQPQHF
CDR3 DNA: TGCGCCAGCAGCCAGATGGGCTCAGGTGGCAATCAGCCCCAGCATTTT

J gene: TRBJ2-1
clone size: -
V gene: TRBV27
D gene: TRBD2
CDR3 protein: CASRKMSGRVDNEQFF
CDR3 DNA: TGTGCCAGCAGGAAGATGAGCGGGAGAGTTGACAATGAGCAGTTCTTC

J gene: TRBJ2-1
clone size: few
V gene: TRBV29-1
D gene: -
CDR3 protein: CSATLSVEQFF
CDR3 DNA: TGCAGCGCGACTCTCTCCGTTGAGCAGTTCTTC

J gene: TRBJ2-7
clone size: -
V gene: TRBV29-1
D gene: TRBD2
CDR3 protein: CSVEPLRVAGGMGGEQYF
CDR3 DNA: TGCAGCGTTGAACCCTTGAGGGTAGCGGGAGGTATGGGGGGCGAGCAGTACTTC

J gene: TRBJ2-1
clone size: few
V gene: TRBV27
D gene: TRBD1
CDR3 protein: CASSLPTGTDNNEQFF
CDR3 DNA: TGTGCCAGCAGTTTACCCACCGGGACAGACAACAATGAGCAGTTCTTC

J gene: TRBJ2-1
clone size: -
V gene: TRBV7-9
D gene: TRBD1
CDR3 protein: CASSPQGQTYNEQFF
CDR3 DNA: TGTGCCAGCAGCCCGCAGGGACAGACCTACAATGAGCAGTTCTTC

J gene: TRBJ2-7
clone size: few
V gene: TRBV5-1
D gene: -
CDR3 protein: CASSQKMDSSYEQYF
CDR3 DNA: TGCGCCAGCAGCCAAAAAATGGACAGCTCCTACGAGCAGTACTTC

J gene: TRBJ1-4
clone size: -
V gene: TRBV15
D gene: -
CDR3 protein: CATRTGIVETNEKLFF
CDR3 DNA: TGTGCCACCAGGACGGGAATAGTAGAGACTAATGAAAAACTGTTTTTT

J gene: TRBJ2-1
clone size: few
V gene: TRBV12-3/TRBV12-4
D gene: -
CDR3 protein: CASSTSSPVGSSGSYNEQFF
CDR3 DNA: TGTGCCAGCAGTACCTCTTCCCCCGTCGGGAGCAGCGGCTCCTACAATGAGCAGTTCTTC

J gene: TRBJ2-1
clone size: few
V gene: TRBV7-7
D gene: TRBD1
CDR3 protein: CASSVGTGDNEQFF
CDR3 DNA: TGTGCCAGCAGCGTCGGGACAGGGGACAATGAGCAGTTCTTC

J gene: TRBJ2-1
clone size: -
V gene: TRBV19
D gene: TRBD1
CDR3 protein: CASRDRGPYNEQFF
CDR3 DNA: TGTGCCAGTAGGGACAGGGGCCCCTACAATGAGCAGTTCTTC

J gene: TRBJ2-7
clone size: few
V gene: TRBV7-8
D gene: -
CDR3 protein: CASSPGIAYEQYF
CDR3 DNA: TGTGCCAGCAGCCCCGGGATCGCCTACGAGCAGTACTTC

J gene: TRBJ2-1
clone size: -
V gene: TRBV12-3/TRBV12-4
D gene: TRBD1
CDR3 protein: CASSFWQGANNEQFF
CDR3 DNA: TGTGCCAGCAGTTTCTGGCAGGGGGCGAACAATGAGCAGTTCTTC

J gene: TRBJ2-7
clone size: -
V gene: TRBV5-6
D gene: -
CDR3 protein: CASSPGGDRLLYEQYF
CDR3 DNA: TGTGCCAGCAGCCCCGGGGGGGACAGACTGCTTTACGAGCAGTACTTC

J gene: TRBJ2-5
clone size: -
V gene: TRBV18
D gene: -
CDR3 protein: CASYGSVEETQYF
CDR3 DNA: TGTGCCAGCTACGGGAGCGTGGAGGAGACCCAGTACTTC

J gene: TRBJ2-3
clone size: many
V gene: TRBV12-3/TRBV12-4
D gene: TRBD2
CDR3 protein: CASSQGLAELTDTQYF
CDR3 DNA: TGTGCCAGCAGTCAGGGACTAGCGGAACTCACAGATACGCAGTATTTT

J gene: TRBJ2-2
clone size: -
V gene: TRBV20-1
D gene: -
CDR3 protein: CSAKILGLREGGELFF
CDR3 DNA: TGCAGTGCTAAAATCCTCGGCCTCCGGGAAGGCGGGGAGCTGTTTTTT

J gene: TRBJ2-7
clone size: few
V gene: TRBV7-8
D gene: TRBD1
CDR3 protein: CASSPEGAKSYEQYF
CDR3 DNA: TGTGCCAGCAGTCCTGAGGGGGCCAAATCCTACGAGCAGTACTTC

J gene: TRBJ1-2
clone size: few
V gene: TRBV7-9
D gene: -
CDR3 protein: CASSPPHTNYGYTF
CDR3 DNA: TGTGCCAGCAGCCCCCCCCATACCAACTATGGCTACACCTTC

J gene: TRBJ2-1
clone size: few
V gene: TRBV5-1
D gene: TRBD2
CDR3 protein: CASSWGLAGGPSNEQFF
CDR3 DNA: TGCGCCAGCAGCTGGGGACTAGCGGGAGGGCCTAGTAATGAGCAGTTCTTC

J gene: TRBJ2-5
clone size: few
V gene: TRBV20-1
D gene: TRBD2
CDR3 protein: CSARTSGAMAQYF
CDR3 DNA: TGCAGTGCTAGGACTAGCGGGGCGATGGCCCAGTACTTC

J gene: TRBJ2-1
clone size: -
V gene: TRBV18
D gene: TRBD2
CDR3 protein: CASSPQASGIAGIF
CDR3 DNA: TGTGCCAGCTCACCACAAGCTAGCGGGATAGCCGGGATCTTC

J gene: TRBJ2-5
clone size: many
V gene: TRBV5-1
D gene: TRBD1
CDR3 protein: CASSTGQIQETQYF
CDR3 DNA: TGCGCCAGCAGTACGGGACAGATCCAAGAGACCCAGTACTTC

J gene: TRBJ2-7
clone size: -
V gene: TRBV13
D gene: TRBD2
CDR3 protein: CASSLGTSSYDQYF
CDR3 DNA: TGTGCCAGCAGCCTCGGGACTAGCTCCTACGACCAGTACTTC

J gene: TRBJ2-3
clone size: -
V gene: TRBV7-9
D gene: TRBD2
CDR3 protein: CASSLEGLGNPTTQYF
CDR3 DNA: TGTGCCAGCAGCTTAGAGGGACTAGGGAACCCCACCACGCAGTATTTT

J gene: TRBJ1-1
clone size: few
V gene: TRBV25-1
D gene: TRBD1
CDR3 protein: CASKQGMNTEAFF
CDR3 DNA: TGTGCCAGTAAACAGGGGATGAACACTGAAGCTTTCTTT